One and the same sample provided the 18 T cell receptor beta chains below, sequenced in a study of cytomegalovirus exposure and HLA in healthy donors (dated by TCRdb to 2016 to 2017). The library was built by means of the immunoSEQ multiplex PCR assay. For the multiplex PCR, a mixture combining 60 forward primers for TCR Vbeta segments and 13 reverse primers for TCR Jbeta segments was used. The table comes from immuneACCESS by way of TCRdb, which keeps in-frame sequences with V and J called. Part of the clones is missing from these tables; in studies checked, under half for an unresolved V gene and the rest for unknown reasons. Present in this sample are under 110,000 clones, about two thirds of which were seen just once. Together, the top ten hold roughly 0.79% of the sample. What was sequenced was PBMCs. The receptors stem from a boy aged 5-17 years in good health and CMV-seronegative.

CDR3 sequence reads: CASSSGALNTEAFF. CDR3 nucleotides: TGCGCCAGCAGCTCCGGAGCCCTGAACACTGAAGCTTTCTTT. V and J are TRBV5-1 and TRBJ1-1, with D uncertain. The ends were cut back, 3 bases at V and 0 bases at J, with 9 bases in the middle. This CDR3 is 14 amino acids long. From germline, CDR1 is SGHRS and CDR2 YFSETQ.

This clone was seen only a few times. CDR3 region: CASSQGVAGYNEQFF. As DNA, the CDR3 is TGTGCCAGCAGCCAAGGGGTAGCGGGGTACAATGAGCAGTTCTTC. This rearrangement joins TRBV14 to TRBJ2-1, with 8 bases aligning to TRBD2. After removal of 1 base from V and 4 bases from J, the junction contained 3 bases not matched to a gene. CDR3 size: 15 residues. Germline CDR1 reads SGHDN; CDR2 reads FVKESK.

This chain uses TRBV27 with TRBJ1-6, with D uncertain. In germline, CDR1 is MNHEY, CDR2 SMNVEV (reference sequence). CDR3 length: 15 residues. V lost 3 bases and J 9 bases, leaving 15 bases between the germline ends. CDR3 sequence: CASSFSFQGGSPLHF. The DNA of the CDR3 is TGTGCCAGCAGTTTTAGCTTTCAAGGCGGTTCACCCCTCCACTTT.

This chain connects TRBV2 to TRBJ2-2; no clear D. The CDR3 length is 13 residues. The germline CDR1 and CDR2 sequences are SNHLY and FYNNEI. V lost 4 bases and J 8 bases, leaving 11 bases between the germline ends. The CDR3 reads CASSGATPGELFF. CDR3 DNA sequence: TGTGCCAGCAGTGGGGCGACACCGGGGGAGCTGTTTTTT.

This clone was picked up one time. The chain uses TRBV5-4 and TRBJ2-1; tentatively, D is TRBD1 (5 bases). Per the germline V gene, CDR1 is SGHNT and CDR2 is YYREEE (reference sequence). Trimming pared 1 base from V and 0 bases from J, leaving 8 bases between. CDR3 length: 15 amino acids. The chain's CDR3 is CASSLKTGSYNEQFF. The CDR3 region has the DNA TGTGCCAGCAGCTTGAAAACAGGCTCCTACAATGAGCAGTTCTTC.

The genes are TRBV10-3 and TRBJ2-1; D is ambiguous. Trimming removed 3 bases from V and 8 bases from J, with 11 bases in between. The germline V gene has CDR1 ENHRY and CDR2 SYGVKD. CDR3 size: 13 residues. CDR3 nucleotides: TGTGCCATCAGTGATAGGAGCGAACATGAGCAGTTCTTC. This codes for CAISDRSEHEQFF.

This clone was seen more than once but under ten times. The V call is TRBV6-1, the J call TRBJ1-5; D is unresolved. V dropped 7 bases and J dropped 2 bases, with 9 bases sitting between them. The CDR3 consists of 13 residues. CDR1 is MNHNS and CDR2 is SASEGT in the germline V gene. CDR3: CASISQGNQPQHF. For the CDR3, the DNA is TGTGCCAGCATTTCCCAGGGCAATCAGCCCCAGCATTTT.

The rearrangement uses TRBV29-1 and TRBJ1-1, with 10 bases identical to TRBD1. The CDR3 is 14 residues long. The V segment lost 5 bases and the J segment 6 bases; nucleotides outside the gene matches: 9. CDR1 is SQVTM and CDR2 is ANQGSEA in the germline V gene. The CDR3 sequence is CSVIGGTGESEAFF. The CDR3 DNA reads TGCAGCGTTATCGGGGGGACAGGGGAGTCTGAAGCTTTCTTT.

The gene calls are TRBV6-4 and TRBJ2-2; 7 bases are a match to TRBD2. The CDR3 loop spans 18 amino acids. V shed 0 bases and J 4 bases; nucleotides not matched to a gene: 11. The germline gives CDR1 MRHNA, CDR2 SNTAGT. In nucleotides, the CDR3 is TGTGCCAGCAGTGACTCCGGAGTATGGACTAGTATCACCGGGGAGCTGTTTTTT. As protein: CASSDSGVWTSITGELFF.

This clone was seen a handful of times. The chain joins TRBV28 to TRBJ1-1; unclear D gene. The CDR3 extends over 17 amino acids. CDR1 is MDHEN, CDR2 SYDVKM, per germline. V lost 2 bases to trimming and J lost 0 bases, with 16 bases between them. CDR3: CASSLEGVKVMNTEAFF. The CDR3 nucleotides read TGTGCCAGCAGTTTAGAGGGTGTGAAAGTCATGAACACTGAAGCTTTCTTT.

V and J are TRBV7-9 and TRBJ2-7; possibly TRBD1 for D (6 bases). Germline values: CDR1 SEHNR, CDR2 FQNEAQ (reference sequence). Between the trimmed V and J ends, which lost 5 bases and 2 bases, there was a span of 7 bases. The CDR3 length is 12 residues. Written as DNA, the CDR3 is TGTGCCAGCAGCCAGGGGCCCTACGAGCAGTACTTC. Translating it yields CASSQGPYEQYF.

This chain uses TRBV30 with TRBJ1-1; 8 bases are a match to TRBD1. The CDR3 length is 12 residues. CDR1 is GTSNPN, CDR2 SVGIG, per germline (reference sequence). V shed 5 bases, J shed 4 bases, and the junction held 3 bases outside the gene matches. CDR3 residues: CAWGQGGTEAFF. CDR3 DNA: TGTGCCTGGGGACAGGGAGGCACTGAAGCTTTCTTT.

The chain is built from TRBV6-1 and TRBJ1-4; D is perhaps TRBD1 (5 bases). The CDR3 is 14 amino acids. V lost 1 base and J lost 8, with 11 bases in between. Germline loops: CDR1 MNHNS, CDR2 SASEGT. The CDR3 bases are TGTGCCAGCAGTGAAGAGCCCGGGGGGGAAAAACTGTTTTTT. It translates to CASSEEPGGEKLFF.

The V gene is TRBV27, the J gene TRBJ2-1; TRBD2 matches 9 bases. Germline lookup yields CDR1 MNHEY and CDR2 SMNVEV (reference sequence). After removal of 4 bases from V and 0 bases from J, the junction contained 13 bases not matched to a gene. The CDR3 covers 19 residues. The CDR3 protein is CASSSLGLRAGGSYNEQFF. CDR3 nucleotide sequence: TGTGCCAGCAGTTCCCTAGGGCTTCGAGCGGGAGGCTCCTACAATGAGCAGTTCTTC.

The genes are TRBV28 and TRBJ2-1; D is uncertain. The germline V gene has CDR1 MDHEN and CDR2 SYDVKM. This CDR3 spans 11 amino acids. V was clipped by 5 bases and J by 5 bases, with 4 bases between them. In nucleotides, the CDR3 is TGTGCCAGCAGTGGCCACAATGAGCAGTTCTTC. It yields the protein CASSGHNEQFF.

The chain recombines TRBV5-6 with TRBJ1-1; maybe TRBD1 (6 bases). Trimming pared 4 bases from V and 0 bases from J, leaving 13 bases between. The CDR3 is 15 amino acids. The germline V gene encodes CDR1 SGHDT and CDR2 YYEEEE. CDR3 sequence reads: CASSPQTGMNTEAFF. The CDR3 DNA follows: TGTGCCAGCAGCCCGCAGACAGGTATGAACACTGAAGCTTTCTTT. Using reference TRBV5-6 and TRBJ1-1 for the parts outside the CDR3, the full variable domain is DAGVTQSPTHLIKTRGQQVTLRCSPKSGHDTVSWYQQALGQGPQFIFQYYEEEERQRGNFPDRFSGHQFPNYSSELNVNALLLGDSALYLCASSPQTGMNTEAFFGQGTRLTVV.

The chain carries TRBV6-4 and TRBJ1-1; D is unclear. This CDR3 comprises 13 residues. The V gene's germline CDR1 is MRHNA and CDR2 SNTAGT. Trimming stripped 0 bases from V and 12 bases from J, with 14 bases between. CDR3 region: CASSDSQRCGSFF. DNA of the CDR3: TGTGCCAGCAGTGACTCCCAGCGGTGTGGGTCTTTCTTT.

The V call is TRBV29-1, the J call TRBJ1-1, with 9 bases fitting TRBD1. Per germline, CDR1 SQVTM and CDR2 ANQGSEA. CDR3 length: 14 amino acids. V gave up 4 bases and J gave up 3 bases; unmatched junction bases: 6. CDR3 in amino acids: CSVGYRGRDTEAFF. The CDR3 DNA reads as TGCAGCGTTGGGTACAGGGGGCGGGACACTGAAGCTTTCTTT.